Shown below are 18 T cell receptor beta chains from a single sample sequenced in a study of T cell responses to AZD1222 COVID-19 vaccine. Clones were read by immunoSEQ multiplex PCR, and TCRdb kept only the in-frame ones, dropping some. Of some 84,000 clones in the sample, over 80% were seen once. The sequences come from peripheral blood, collected on day 0 of AZD1222 vaccination. Receptors originate from an adult in good health.

The V and J genes are TRBV24-1 and TRBJ2-3; TRBD2 aligns across 12 bases. This CDR3 has 15 residues. The V and J ends lost 12 bases and 5 bases, in that order; junction bases with no gene match: 11. Germline V gene sequence: CDR1 KGHDR, CDR2 SFDVKD. The CDR3 bases are TGTGCCCCGCCTAGCGGGAGGGCCGGGAGAGATACGCAGTATTTT. It is translated as CAPPSGRAGRDTQYF.

The chain has TRBV12-3 or TRBV12-4 and TRBJ1-1; 8 nucleotides align to TRBD1. V lost 6 bases, J lost 12 bases, and 9 bases stayed unmatched. CDR3 length: 12 residues. Written as DNA, the CDR3 is TGTGCCAGCAGCCGAGACAGGGGAGTCTCTTTCTTT. Its translation is CASSRDRGVSFF.

This chain links TRBV19 with TRBJ2-1, with 8 bases lining up with TRBD2. The CDR3 has 17 residues. CDR1 and CDR2 from the germline V gene are LNHDA and SQIVND (reference sequence). Unmatched junction bases numbered 9, after V lost 5 bases and J lost 0 bases. This CDR3 is CASSLHSGAGSYNEQFF. CDR3 DNA sequence: TGTGCCAGTAGTCTACATAGCGGGGCCGGCTCCTACAATGAGCAGTTCTTC. The whole variable domain, remainder taken from reference TRBV19 and TRBJ2-1, is DGGITQSPKYLFRKEGQNVTLSCEQNLNHDAMYWYRQDPGQGLRLIYYSQIVNDFQKGDIAEGYSVSREKKESFPLTVTSAQKNPTAFYLCASSLHSGAGSYNEQFFGPGTRLTVL.

In this sample, this clone turned up once. The chain carries TRBV2 and TRBJ1-5; 10 nucleotides line up with TRBD1. This CDR3 is 16 amino acids long. Losses at the gene ends were 5 bases for V and 3 bases for J; bases not matched to a gene: 7. Germline CDR1 and CDR2: SNHLY and FYNNEI. CDR3 in amino acids: CASSSTGGAPNQPQHF. The CDR3 DNA reads TGTGCCAGCAGTTCGACAGGGGGCGCGCCCAATCAGCCCCAGCATTTT.

J is TRBJ2-2 and V is TRBV30; D remains unclear. CDR1 and CDR2 (germline): GTSNPN, SVGIG (reference sequence). Trimming shortened V by 2 bases and J by 2 bases, and 6 bases separated the two germline ends. The CDR3 totals 13 residues. CDR3 bases: TGTGCCTGGAGTCTGGAAAACACCGGGGAGCTGTTTTTT. It codes for CAWSLENTGELFF. Using reference TRBV30 and TRBJ2-2 for the parts outside the CDR3, the full variable domain is SQTIHQWPATLVQPVGSPLSLECTVEGTSNPNLYWYRQAAGRGLQLLFYSVGIGQISSEVPQNLSASRPQDRQFILSSKKLLLSDSGFYLCAWSLENTGELFFGEGSRLTVL.

CDR3 nucleotides: TGTGCCAGCAGCCCCCCTGGCCTAGCGGGAGGTACCTACGAGCAGTACTTC. It is translated as CASSPPGLAGGTYEQYF. The chain joins TRBV7-2 to TRBJ2-7; 11 bases fit TRBD2. Germline V gene sequence: CDR1 SGHTA, CDR2 FQGNSA. V gave up 5 bases and J gave up 2 bases; unmatched junction bases: 11. This CDR3 contains 17 residues. Together with reference TRBV7-2 and TRBJ2-7, the CDR3 gives the full variable domain: GAGVSQSPSNKVTEKGKDVELRCDPISGHTALYWYRQSLGQGLEFLIYFQGNSAPDKSGLPSDRFSAERTGGSVSTLTIQRTQQEDSAVYLCASSPPGLAGGTYEQYFGPGTRLTVT.

This clone appeared once. J is TRBJ2-1 and V is TRBV6-2 or TRBV6-3, with D unclear. Germline-derived CDR1 and CDR2 are MNHEY and SVGEGT. Trimming stripped 8 bases from V and 12 bases from J, with 17 bases between. The CDR3 is made up of 12 amino acids. The CDR3 coding sequence is TGTGCCAGCCGCCATCCAACGCTGTTGCAGTTCTTC. This translates into CASRHPTLLQFF.

This sequence joins TRBV14 and TRBJ1-4; tentatively, D is TRBD1 (6 bases). CDR1 SGHDN and CDR2 FVKESK come from the germline V gene. This CDR3 has 15 amino acids. The V end lost 5 bases, the J end lost 6 bases, and 16 bases lay between the germline ends. This CDR3 reads CASSDHRAAHEKLFF. In DNA form, the CDR3 reads TGTGCCAGCAGCGACCACAGGGCTGCACATGAAAAACTGTTTTTT. The full variable domain, completed using reference TRBV14 and TRBJ1-4, is EAGVTQFPSHSVIEKGQTVTLRCDPISGHDNLYWYRRVMGKEIKFLLHFVKESKQDESGMPNNRFLAERTGGTYSTLKVQPAELEDSGVYFCASSDHRAAHEKLFFGSGTQLSVL.

The chain links TRBV28 to TRBJ2-1, with D unresolved. This CDR3 has 11 residues. Germline loops: CDR1 MDHEN, CDR2 SYDVKM. Trimming cost V 6 bases and J 8 bases, with 8 bases left between them. CDR3 DNA: TGTGCCAGCAGCGAACGGGATGAGCAGTTCTTC. It yields the protein CASSERDEQFF. The whole variable domain, filled in from reference TRBV28 and TRBJ2-1, reads DVKVTQSSRYLVKRTGEKVFLECVQDMDHENMFWYRQDPGLGLRLIYFSYDVKMKEKGDIPEGYSVSREKKERFSLILESASTNQTSMYLCASSERDEQFFGPGTRLTVL.

The chain couples TRBV5-1 to TRBJ2-7; D gene uncertain. Germline V CDR1 and CDR2: SGHRS, YFSETQ. This CDR3 is 15 amino acids long. The germline V and J ends were trimmed by 4 bases and 0 bases, with 14 bases remaining between them. CDR3 residues: CASSPSAESSYEQYF. The CDR3 nucleotides read TGCGCCAGCAGCCCATCGGCGGAGAGCTCCTACGAGCAGTACTTC.

This chain joins TRBV19 and TRBJ2-1; D uncertain. Germline CDR1 is LNHDA and CDR2 is SQIVND (reference sequence). The V gene lost 3 bases and the J gene lost 2 bases, with 8 bases spanning the gap. This CDR3 contains 14 residues. The CDR3 region is CASSMFGPYNEQFF. DNA of the CDR3: TGTGCCAGTAGTATGTTTGGGCCCTACAATGAGCAGTTCTTC.

The chain carries TRBV19 and TRBJ1-5; D is ambiguous. CDR3 length: 14 residues. With 6 bases removed from V and 1 base from J, the gap between germline ends came to 10 bases. Germline values: CDR1 LNHDA, CDR2 SQIVND (reference sequence). DNA for the CDR3: TGTGCCAGTAGCCCGACGGGAAGCAATCAGCCCCAGCATTTT. The encoded protein is CASSPTGSNQPQHF.

The CDR3 loop reads CASSTPGTGAADTQYF. The DNA for the CDR3 is TGCGCCAGCAGCACCCCGGGGACAGGGGCGGCAGATACGCAGTATTTT. The chain recombines TRBV5-1 with TRBJ2-3; 10 bases line up with TRBD1. The CDR3 length is 16 residues. CDR1 is SGHRS, CDR2 YFSETQ, per germline. The ends lost 4 bases at V and 4 bases at J; junction bases unmatched: 9.

This chain joins TRBV25-1 and TRBJ2-7; D uncertain. This CDR3 has 15 residues. Per the germline V gene, CDR1 is MGHDK and CDR2 is SYGVNS. The V end was cut by 1 base, the J end by 0 bases, with 10 bases between. The CDR3 here is CASSELGTSSYEQYF. In DNA form, the CDR3 reads TGTGCCAGCAGTGAATTGGGAACCAGCTCCTACGAGCAGTACTTC.

V and J are TRBV6-1 and TRBJ2-5; D is undetermined. This CDR3 region has 13 residues. V was cut by 3 bases and J by 4 bases, with 9 bases left in between. Germline CDR1 MNHNS, CDR2 SASEGT. The CDR3 nucleotides read TGTGCCAGCAGTGAGACCGTAGGAGAGACCCAGTACTTC. Its protein product is CASSETVGETQYF.

The chain links TRBV18 to TRBJ1-1, with a tentative D call TRBD1 (6 bases). CDR1 is KGHSH and CDR2 is LQKENI in the germline V gene. This CDR3 comprises 13 residues. V lost 3 bases and J 7 bases, leaving 12 bases between the germline ends. Here the CDR3 reads CASSPQGGGEAFF. The CDR3 DNA reads TGTGCCAGCTCACCCCAAGGGGGGGGTGAAGCTTTCTTT.

The CDR3, as DNA: TGTGCCAGCAGCCAAGTCGGGTCTGGCGAGCAGTACTTC. This encodes CASSQVGSGEQYF. This rearrangement joins TRBV3-1 (or the pseudogene TRBV3-2) to TRBJ2-7, with D hard to call. There are 13 residues in the CDR3. Per germline, CDR1 LGHDT and CDR2 YNNKEL (reference sequence). V was cut by 1 base and J by 6 bases, with 10 bases left in between.

Of note for this clone: One junction end does not reproduce the germline sequence, and a read error may be involved. This chain connects TRBV4-1 to TRBJ1-1; D is uncertain. Germline V gene lookup returns CDR1 MGHRA and CDR2 YSYEKL. CDR3 size: 13 residues. CDR3 nucleotide sequence: TGCGCCAGCAGCCAAGACCCTAACAGTGAAGCTTTCTTT. It encodes CASSQDPNSEAFF.